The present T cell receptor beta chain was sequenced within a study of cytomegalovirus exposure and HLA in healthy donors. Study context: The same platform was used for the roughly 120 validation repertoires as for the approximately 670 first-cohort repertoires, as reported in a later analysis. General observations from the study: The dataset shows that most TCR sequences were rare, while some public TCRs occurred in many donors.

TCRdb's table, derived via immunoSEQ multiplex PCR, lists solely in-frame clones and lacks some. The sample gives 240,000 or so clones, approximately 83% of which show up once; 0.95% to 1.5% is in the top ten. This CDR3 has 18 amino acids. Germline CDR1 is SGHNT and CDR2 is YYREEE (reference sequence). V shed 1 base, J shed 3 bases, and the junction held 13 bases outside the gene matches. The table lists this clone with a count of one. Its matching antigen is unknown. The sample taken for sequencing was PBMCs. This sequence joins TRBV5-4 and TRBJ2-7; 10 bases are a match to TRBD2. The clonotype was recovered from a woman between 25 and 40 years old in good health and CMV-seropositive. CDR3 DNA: TGTGCCAGCAGCTTGCAGAGCGGGAGGGCCTTCAGTCGCTACGAGCAGTACTTC. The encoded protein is CASSLQSGRAFSRYEQYF.